This T cell receptor beta chain was identified during a study of blood T cell repertoires in COVID-19. The wider study: PBMCs, B-cell-depleted T cells, or T cells were the source of the cDNA or gDNA that made up the material.

Authors' processing steps: From reference gene primer amplification, estimates of nucleated cell counts were derived. The method was immunoSEQ multiplex PCR; TCRdb's version includes in-frame clones alone and lacks a portion of them. That table furnishes V, J and clone size, whereas the DNA furnished D and trimming. The sample includes about 95,000 clones, about 80% of them seen just once. The V gene's germline CDR1 is KGHDR and CDR2 SFDVKD. Trimming shortened V by 3 bases and J by 8 bases, and 19 bases separated the two germline ends. The CDR3 has 16 amino acids. The source is a human donor in a cohort sampled during active COVID-19. V gene TRBV24-1 combines with J gene TRBJ2-1; TRBD2 might be the D (6 bases). Specimen: peripheral blood. The CDR3 nucleotides are TGTGCCACCAGTGATCCTAAGAGCGGGCTAGGCGATGAGCAGTTCTTC. Its protein product is CATSDPKSGLGDEQFF.